The clone carrying this TCR beta chain was counted a few times. Its cognate antigen is unknown. Germline V gene data show CDR1 as MGHRA and CDR2 as YSYEKL. The length of the CDR3 is 16 residues. V dropped 0 bases and J dropped 5 bases, with 14 bases sitting between them. This record comes from a study of T-cell memory formation after mild COVID-19. Study-wide results and caveats: There were some responding clones in pre-infection memory, which suggested that cross-reactive memory had joined. CD8+ contracting clones occupied EMRA, while CD4+ ones occupied mainly CM and EM.

5'RACE with constant-segment primers yielded barcoded, UMI-tagged TCR alpha and TCR beta cDNA libraries. TCRdb reprocessed the 5' RACE reads with MiXCR, giving one entry per CDR3 protein. The sample yields around 150,000 distinct CDR3 sequences, 9.5% to 13% seen once. This sequence was found in a man younger than 35 who had mild COVID-19 (a few samples of this study predate the infection). Cell type and time point are not known. The chain links TRBV4-1 to TRBJ1-5, with D unresolved. The specimen sequenced was PBMCs or a T cell subset sorted from them (not recorded which). The CDR3 nucleotides read TGCGCCAGCAGCCAAGATACGGGGAGGGTGGATCAGCCCCAGCATTTT. Translating gives CASSQDTGRVDQPQHF.